Below, 20 T cell receptor beta chains from the same sample are listed, as sequenced in a study of blood T cell repertoires in COVID-19. TCRdb keeps only in-frame clones here, not all; method: immunoSEQ multiplex PCR. Of over 200,000 clones listed, 80% to 90% are singletons. The specimen was PBMCs or T cells enriched from blood (not recorded which). The source is a woman in her forties or fifties who had recovered from COVID-19.

The rearrangement uses TRBV6-2 or TRBV6-3 and TRBJ2-2, with 7 positions matching TRBD2. V gave up 4 bases and J gave up 6 bases; unmatched junction bases: 17. Germline loops: CDR1 MNHEY, CDR2 SVGEGT. The CDR3 sequence is 18 residues long. CDR3 in amino acids: CASSSTASGGGRAGELFF. DNA of the CDR3: TGTGCCAGCAGTTCCACAGCTAGCGGAGGCGGAAGAGCCGGGGAGCTGTTTTTT.

This rearrangement joins TRBV5-1 to TRBJ2-1, with TRBD2 matching 8 bases. Germline lookup yields CDR1 SGHRS and CDR2 YFSETQ. The CDR3 is 15 residues long. With 2 bases clipped from V and 0 bases from J, the junction kept 1 base outside the gene matches. The CDR3 is CASSLAGDSYNEQFF. CDR3 DNA: TGCGCCAGCAGCTTAGCGGGGGACTCCTACAATGAGCAGTTCTTC. Looking up the rest from reference TRBV5-1 and TRBJ2-1 gives the full variable domain: KAGVTQTPRYLIKTRGQQVTLSCSPISGHRSVSWYQQTPGQGLQFLFEYFSETQRNKGNFPGRFSGRQFSNSRSEMNVSTLELGDSALYLCASSLAGDSYNEQFFGPGTRLTVL.

There are many counts of this clone. V and J are TRBV28 and TRBJ1-1; possibly TRBD1 for D (6 bases). This CDR3 is built from 14 residues. V lost 5 bases and J lost 0, with 10 bases in between. The germline V gene has CDR1 MDHEN and CDR2 SYDVKM. The CDR3 DNA reads as TGTGCCAGCAGTATAGGACAGTTGAACACTGAAGCTTTCTTT. It yields the protein CASSIGQLNTEAFF.

A single count supports this clone. This chain uses TRBV5-1 with TRBJ2-3, with D tentatively TRBD1 (6 bases). The CDR3 contains 14 residues. V was trimmed by 2 bases and J by 2 bases, leaving 9 bases between them. Germline lookup yields CDR1 SGHRS and CDR2 YFSETQ. CDR3: CASSFGQNTDTQYF. DNA of the CDR3: TGCGCCAGCAGCTTCGGACAGAACACAGATACGCAGTATTTT.

This chain joins TRBV5-1 and TRBJ2-3; 16 bases align to TRBD2. With 3 bases clipped from V and 4 bases from J, the junction kept 8 bases outside the gene matches. The germline CDR1 and CDR2 sequences are SGHRS and YFSETQ. The CDR3 spans 18 residues. In nucleotides, the CDR3 is TGCGCCAGCAGCTCCCAGGGACTAGCGGGAGGGAGTGCAGATACGCAGTATTTT. It encodes CASSSQGLAGGSADTQYF.

The chain is built from TRBV7-9 and TRBJ1-4; D perhaps matches TRBD1 (6 bases). Trimming removed 5 bases at V and 0 bases at J, with 10 bases between. The V gene's germline CDR1 is SEHNR and CDR2 FQNEAQ (reference sequence). The CDR3 is made up of 15 amino acids. CDR3 in amino acids: CASSPRQATNEKLFF. The DNA of the CDR3 is TGTGCCAGCAGCCCAAGACAGGCAACTAATGAAAAACTGTTTTTT.

This chain uses TRBV28 with TRBJ2-1; 10 nucleotides match TRBD1. V was clipped by 5 bases and J by 8 bases; unmatched bases: 3. The CDR3 is 13 amino acids. Germline values: CDR1 MDHEN, CDR2 SYDVKM. In DNA, the CDR3 is TGTGCCAGCAGTGCGACAGGGGGCGATGAGCAGTTCTTC. Amino acids: CASSATGGDEQFF. The full variable domain, its missing parts supplied by reference TRBV28 and TRBJ2-1, is DVKVTQSSRYLVKRTGEKVFLECVQDMDHENMFWYRQDPGLGLRLIYFSYDVKMKEKGDIPEGYSVSREKKERFSLILESASTNQTSMYLCASSATGGDEQFFGPGTRLTVL.

CDR3 sequence: CAISESPGELFF. DNA for the CDR3: TGTGCCATCAGTGAGAGCCCCGGGGAGCTGTTTTTT. V is TRBV10-3 and J is TRBJ2-2, with D hard to call. Germline-derived CDR1 and CDR2 are ENHRY and SYGVKD. This CDR3 is built from 12 residues. The V end was cut by 2 bases, the J end by 6 bases, with 4 bases between.

This clone was detected a few times. This CDR3 is also generated by other DNA sequences in the sample. The V and J genes are TRBV6-5 and TRBJ1-5; 8 nucleotides align to TRBD1. Germline V CDR1 and CDR2: MNHEY, SVGAGI. This CDR3 is built from 15 residues. J was trimmed by 4 bases and V by 0 bases; bases with no gene match: 2. The CDR3 DNA is TGTGCCAGCAGTTACTCCGGGACAGGTAATCAGCCCCAGCATTTT. It codes for CASSYSGTGNQPQHF.

The rearrangement uses TRBV18 and TRBJ2-7; 10 nucleotides line up with TRBD2. CDR3 length: 15 residues. Trimming removed 3 bases from V and 2 bases from J; junction bases left unmatched: 4. Germline loops: CDR1 KGHSH, CDR2 LQKENI. The DNA of the CDR3 is TGTGCCAGCTCACCGCTAGCGGGAGCAGCCTACGAGCAGTACTTC. Amino acid sequence: CASSPLAGAAYEQYF.

This sequence joins TRBV11-3 and TRBJ1-1; no reliable D call. Germline values: CDR1 SGHNT, CDR2 YENEEA. The V end lost 3 bases, the J end lost 2 bases, and 7 bases lay between the germline ends. The CDR3 spans 13 residues. The DNA for the CDR3 is TGTGCCAGCAGCTTCGACACTAACACTGAAGCTTTCTTT. Translation: CASSFDTNTEAFF.

CDR3 in DNA: TGTGCCAGCAGTTGGAGAACCACAGATACGCAGTATTTT. This translates into CASSWRTTDTQYF. The V gene is TRBV27, the J gene TRBJ2-3; D uncertain. Germline assignment: CDR1 MNHEY and CDR2 SMNVEV (reference sequence). The ends were cut back, 4 bases at V and 2 bases at J, with 7 bases in the middle. This CDR3 spans 13 amino acids.

The V call is TRBV5-1, the J call TRBJ2-2; possible D gene TRBD1, 6 bases. Germline assignment: CDR1 SGHRS and CDR2 YFSETQ. With 7 bases removed from V and 5 bases from J, the gap between germline ends came to 18 bases. The CDR3 is 15 amino acids. CDR3 nucleotide sequence: TGCGCCAGCGCCCCGGCGGCAGGGGATACCGGGGAGCTGTTTTTT. It specifies CASAPAAGDTGELFF. The full variable domain, with the rest looked up from reference TRBV5-1 and TRBJ2-2, is KAGVTQTPRYLIKTRGQQVTLSCSPISGHRSVSWYQQTPGQGLQFLFEYFSETQRNKGNFPGRFSGRQFSNSRSEMNVSTLELGDSALYLCASAPAAGDTGELFFGEGSRLTVL.

V usage is TRBV5-4 and J usage is TRBJ2-1; 9 bases line up with TRBD2. Germline V CDR1 and CDR2: SGHNT, YYREEE (reference sequence). V lost 0 bases and J lost 4; bases outside the gene matches: 2. This CDR3 comprises 15 residues. The CDR3 loop reads CASSLGTSGYNEQFF. CDR3 bases: TGTGCCAGCAGCTTGGGAACTAGCGGGTACAATGAGCAGTTCTTC.

This clone showed up just a few times. The chain uses TRBV28 and TRBJ1-5, with 8 bases lining up with TRBD1. This CDR3 has 15 amino acids. The trim removed 6 bases at V and 2 bases at J, leaving 6 bases unmatched. CDR1 and CDR2 from the germline V gene are MDHEN and SYDVKM. The CDR3 nucleotides are TGTGCCAGCAGCCTTTCGACAGGGGGCAATCAGCCCCAGCATTTT. It yields the protein CASSLSTGGNQPQHF. Full variable domain (rest looked up from reference TRBV28 and TRBJ1-5): DVKVTQSSRYLVKRTGEKVFLECVQDMDHENMFWYRQDPGLGLRLIYFSYDVKMKEKGDIPEGYSVSREKKERFSLILESASTNQTSMYLCASSLSTGGNQPQHFGDGTRLSIL.

This sequence joins TRBV3-1 (or the pseudogene TRBV3-2) and TRBJ1-1; D possibly corresponds to TRBD1 (5 bases). Trimming left V 4 bases short and J 4 bases short, with 19 bases between. This CDR3 contains 16 residues. Per germline, CDR1 LGHDT and CDR2 YNNKEL (reference sequence). The CDR3 is CASSRSWGGYRTEAFF. Written as DNA, the CDR3 is TGTGCCAGCAGCCGCTCTTGGGGGGGATACCGCACTGAAGCTTTCTTT.

This chain's CDR3 is CASSVDPLAGVGEQFF. The CDR3 DNA reads as TGTGCCAGCAGCGTAGATCCCCTAGCGGGAGTGGGTGAGCAGTTCTTC. This chain joins TRBV9 and TRBJ2-1; TRBD2 agrees at 10 bases. The CDR3 is made up of 16 amino acids. Trimming took 0 bases from V and 9 from J; bases not matched to a gene: 9. Germline V CDR1 and CDR2: SGDLS, YYNGEE. The entire variable domain, with the rest obtained from reference TRBV9 and TRBJ2-1, is as follows: DSGVTQTPKHLITATGQRVTLRCSPRSGDLSVYWYQQSLDQGLQFLIQYYNGEERAKGNILERFSAQQFPDLHSELNLSSLELGDSALYFCASSVDPLAGVGEQFFGPGTRLTVL.

The J gene is TRBJ2-5, the V gene TRBV7-9, with D possibly TRBD2 on 7 matching bases. The V and J ends lost 1 base and 5 bases respectively, with 11 bases between them. Germline V CDR1 and CDR2: SEHNR, FQNEAQ (reference sequence). CDR3 length: 14 residues. The CDR3 is CASSLEGGQETQYF. The CDR3 DNA reads TGTGCCAGCAGCTTAGAGGGGGGGCAGGAGACCCAGTACTTC. The whole variable domain, filled in from reference TRBV7-9 and TRBJ2-5, reads DTGVSQNPRHKITKRGQNVTFRCDPISEHNRLYWYRQTLGQGPEFLTYFQNEAQLEKSRLLSDRFSAERPKGSFSTLEIQRTEQGDSAMYLCASSLEGGQETQYFGPGTRLLVL.

The rearrangement uses TRBV5-1 and TRBJ2-3, with a weak D call TRBD1 (5 bases). This CDR3 region has 15 residues. V lost 0 bases, J lost 3 bases, and 11 bases lay in between. Germline assignment: CDR1 SGHRS and CDR2 YFSETQ. The CDR3 DNA follows: TGCGCCAGCAGCTTGGACAGGTCCAAGACAGATACGCAGTATTTT. Its translation: CASSLDRSKTDTQYF.

The genes are TRBV11-3 and TRBJ1-4; possible D gene TRBD1, 5 bases. The ends were cut back, 5 bases at V and 1 base at J, with 11 bases in the middle. The length of the CDR3 is 15 residues. Germline V CDR1 and CDR2: SGHNT, YENEEA. Here the CDR3 DNA reads TGTGCCAGCAGCGCGGGGACGGGAACTAATGAAAAACTGTTTTTT. Residues: CASSAGTGTNEKLFF.